These 3 T cell receptor beta chains share one sample of origin, sequenced in a study of cytomegalovirus exposure and HLA in healthy donors. Both 60 Vbeta primers and 13 Jbeta primers went into the PCR. Assay: immunoSEQ multiplex PCR; the TCRdb copy retains only in-frame clones and omits some. The repertoire has roughly 180,000 clones, roughly 75% of them found once; the top ten carry around 2.5%. Sequencing was carried out using PBMCs. The receptors stem from a female donor in good health and CMV-seronegative.

J is TRBJ1-1 and V is TRBV30; D not certain. The CDR3 runs to 13 residues. In germline, CDR1 is GTSNPN, CDR2 SVGIG (reference sequence). V shed 3 bases and J shed 5 bases, with 13 bases lying between them. This CDR3 reads CAWSTPLRTEAFF. The CDR3 DNA follows: TGTGCCTGGAGCACCCCCCTGAGAACTGAAGCTTTCTTT.

The rearrangement links TRBV6-5 to TRBJ2-2, with TRBD2 matching 9 bases. Germline CDR1 and CDR2: MNHEY and SVGAGI. V gave up 2 bases and J gave up 6 bases; unmatched junction bases: 7. The CDR3 spans 16 residues. The CDR3 region is CASSYATSGSPGELFF. The CDR3 DNA follows: TGTGCCAGCAGTTACGCTACTAGCGGGTCCCCCGGGGAGCTGTTTTTT.

The rearrangement joins TRBV9 to TRBJ2-1; 12 nucleotides match TRBD2. The CDR3 runs to 15 residues. Germline CDR1 is SGDLS and CDR2 is YYNGEE. V dropped 4 bases and J dropped 5; count of bases not matched to a gene: 4. In DNA, the CDR3 is TGTGCCAGCAGCCGACTAGCGGGGGTCAACAATGAGCAGTTCTTC. Amino acid sequence: CASSRLAGVNNEQFF. The whole variable domain, remainder taken from reference TRBV9 and TRBJ2-1, is DSGVTQTPKHLITATGQRVTLRCSPRSGDLSVYWYQQSLDQGLQFLIQYYNGEERAKGNILERFSAQQFPDLHSELNLSSLELGDSALYFCASSRLAGVNNEQFFGPGTRLTVL.